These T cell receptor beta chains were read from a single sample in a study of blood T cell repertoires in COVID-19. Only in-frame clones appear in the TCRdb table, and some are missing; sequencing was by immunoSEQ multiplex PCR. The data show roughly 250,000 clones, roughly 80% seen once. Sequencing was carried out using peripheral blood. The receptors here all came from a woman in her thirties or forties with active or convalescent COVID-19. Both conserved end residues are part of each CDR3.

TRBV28 CASSLSGTGEAFF
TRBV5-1 CASSHGQGGSPLHF
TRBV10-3 CAISELGQGNSPLHF
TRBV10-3 CAISGGQGNYGYTF
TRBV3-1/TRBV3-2 CASTNLPGTDTQYF
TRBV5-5 CASSLAGDSSGFF
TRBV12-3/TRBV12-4 CASSLGAYQPQHF
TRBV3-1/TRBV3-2 CASSQVSGGEQYF
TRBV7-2 CASSLSGSGNTIYF
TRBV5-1 CASSLSLAGTGELFF
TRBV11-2 CASSLVGGHGTEAFF
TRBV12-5 CASGLVRGTANTEAFF